The 14 T cell receptor beta chains below were found in one sample sequenced in a study of PD-L1 blockade in urothelial cancer. As to time point: peripheral blood 6 weeks after treatment start. The repertoire was sequenced with immunoSEQ multiplex PCR; TCRdb's copy has only in-frame clones and lacks some. The data contain about 90,000 clones, approximately 87% of them seen just once; the ten biggest clones take up 8.4%. Sequenced here: PBMCs, sampled around atezolizumab (anti-PD-L1) treatment. All receptors come from a man aged 70 or older with urothelial cancer.

This clone occurred a few times. This sequence joins TRBV2 and TRBJ1-5; 7 bases align to TRBD1. The CDR3 loop spans 16 amino acids. The V segment lost 3 bases and the J segment 0 bases; nucleotides outside the gene matches: 5. CDR1 and CDR2 from the germline V gene are SNHLY and FYNNEI. The CDR3: CASSDEGAHSNQPQHF. CDR3 DNA: TGTGCCAGCAGTGACGAGGGGGCCCATAGCAATCAGCCCCAGCATTTT. Using reference TRBV2 and TRBJ1-5 for the parts outside the CDR3, the full variable domain is EPEVTQTPSHQVTQMGQEVILRCVPISNHLYFYWYRQILGQKVEFLVSFYNNEISEKSEIFDDQFSVERPDGSNFTLKIRSTKLEDSAMYFCASSDEGAHSNQPQHFGDGTRLSIL.

V usage is TRBV7-2 and J usage is TRBJ2-3; D is ambiguous. Germline loops: CDR1 SGHTA, CDR2 FQGNSA. There are 15 residues in the CDR3. Trimming removed 3 bases at V and 0 bases at J, with 10 bases between. For the CDR3, the DNA is TGTGCCAGCAGCTTTCAAGCGAGGAGCACAGATACGCAGTATTTT. It codes for CASSFQARSTDTQYF.

The V call is TRBV18, the J call TRBJ2-1, with 8 nucleotides matching TRBD2. The CDR3 has 14 residues. Germline V gene sequence: CDR1 KGHSH, CDR2 LQKENI. V dropped 3 bases and J dropped 4; count of bases not matched to a gene: 2. The CDR3 loop is CASSPSGSYNEQFF. In nucleotides, the CDR3 is TGTGCCAGCTCACCGAGCGGGAGTTACAATGAGCAGTTCTTC.

The chain joins TRBV5-4 to TRBJ2-7; 11 bases align to TRBD1. The V gene's germline CDR1 is SGHNT and CDR2 YYREEE (reference sequence). J gave up 7 bases and V 3 bases, and 6 bases lay outside the gene matches. The CDR3 sequence is 14 residues long. The CDR3 sequence: CASSSGQGAREQYF. The CDR3 bases are TGTGCCAGCAGCTCAGGACAGGGGGCGAGGGAGCAGTACTTC.

The chain employs TRBV6-4 and TRBJ2-7; the match to TRBD1 covers 9 bases. V shed 1 base, J shed 3 bases, and the junction held 19 bases outside the gene matches. The CDR3 is 20 residues long. The germline V gene encodes CDR1 MRHNA and CDR2 SNTAGT. This CDR3 reads CASSDYQRIDGTGKFYEQYF. In DNA, the CDR3 is TGTGCCAGCAGTGACTATCAGCGTATAGACGGGACAGGGAAATTCTACGAGCAGTACTTC.

This clone has just one count. The V and J genes are TRBV6-1 and TRBJ2-7, with TRBD1 matching over 9 bases. Germline CDR1 MNHNS, CDR2 SASEGT. The CDR3 has 15 residues. V shed 7 bases, J shed 3 bases, and the junction held 10 bases outside the gene matches. The DNA of the CDR3 is TGTGCCAGCACTTCCCGGGACAGGGTACTCTACGAGCAGTACTTC. Translation: CASTSRDRVLYEQYF.

V is TRBV27 and J is TRBJ2-7; 9 bases are shared with TRBD1. CDR1 MNHEY and CDR2 SMNVEV come from the germline V gene (reference sequence). The CDR3 runs 14 residues. J lost 4 bases, V lost 5 bases, and 6 bases had no gene match. In DNA, the CDR3 is TGTGCCAGCAGTAGGGGACAGGGAACTTACGAGCAGTACTTC. Protein sequence: CASSRGQGTYEQYF.

V and J are TRBV4-3 and TRBJ2-5, with 7 nucleotides matching TRBD1. Germline CDR1 LGHNA, CDR2 YSLEER. Trimming cost V 1 base and J 5 bases; bases outside gene matches: 4. The CDR3 runs 14 residues. The CDR3 loop reads CASSQGQGRETQYF. The CDR3 coding sequence is TGCGCCAGCAGCCAAGGACAGGGAAGGGAGACCCAGTACTTC.

V gene TRBV6-1 combines with J gene TRBJ1-1; TRBD1 matches at 8 bases. The CDR3 contains 16 residues. V lost 2 bases, J lost 0 bases, and 5 bases stayed unmatched. CDR1 MNHNS and CDR2 SASEGT come from the germline V gene. CDR3 protein: CASSEQGASMNTEAFF. DNA of the CDR3: TGTGCCAGCAGTGAACAGGGGGCGTCGATGAACACTGAAGCTTTCTTT.

This chain links TRBV13 with TRBJ2-7; maybe TRBD2 (7 bases). The CDR3 has 13 residues. Germline V gives CDR1 PRHDT, CDR2 FYEKMQ (reference sequence). The V end lost 3 bases, the J end lost 4 bases, and 10 bases lay between the germline ends. The CDR3 sequence: CASSLGGLYEQYF. CDR3 nucleotide sequence: TGTGCCAGCAGCTTGGGGGGGCTATACGAGCAGTACTTC. Full variable domain (rest looked up from reference TRBV13 and TRBJ2-7): AAGVIQSPRHLIKEKRETATLKCYPIPRHDTVYWYQQGPGQDPQFLISFYEKMQSDKGSIPDRFSAQQFSDYHSELNMSSLELGDSALYFCASSLGGLYEQYFGPGTRLTVT.

This clone is a singleton in its sample. The chain carries TRBV29-1 and TRBJ2-2; 10 bases match TRBD1. CDR1 and CDR2 from the germline V gene are SQVTM and ANQGSEA. The CDR3 has 14 residues. V shed 6 bases and J 4 bases; nucleotides not matched to a gene: 5. The chain's CDR3 is CSVDRGLPTGELFF. In nucleotides, the CDR3 is TGCAGCGTCGACAGGGGGCTACCCACCGGGGAGCTGTTTTTT.

This clone was observed a handful of times. This chain links TRBV5-5 with TRBJ2-7; D uncertain. V gave up 0 bases and J gave up 2 bases, with 9 bases separating them. Germline assignment: CDR1 SGHKS and CDR2 YYEKEE (reference sequence). The CDR3 covers 14 residues. For the CDR3, the DNA is TGTGCCAGCAGCTTGGCCGGCACAGCCTACGAGCAGTACTTC. Protein product: CASSLAGTAYEQYF.

This sequence joins TRBV7-2 and TRBJ2-1; D possibly corresponds to TRBD2 (6 bases). The ends were cut back, 2 bases at V and 6 bases at J, with 17 bases in the middle. Per germline, CDR1 SGHTA and CDR2 FQGNSA. This CDR3 spans 16 amino acids. In DNA, the CDR3 is TGTGCCAGCAGCTTAAAACTAGCAGGAGAGGGCAATGAGCAGTTCTTC. Translating gives CASSLKLAGEGNEQFF.

V and J are TRBV6-4 and TRBJ2-7; TRBD1 agrees at 8 bases. This CDR3 contains 17 residues. Germline assignment: CDR1 MRHNA and CDR2 SNTAGT. V trimming: 2 bases; J trimming: 6 bases; junction bases outside the gene matches: 15. This CDR3 reads CASSDADRGVHPGEQYF. In nucleotides, the CDR3 is TGTGCCAGCAGTGACGCAGACAGGGGAGTACATCCTGGCGAGCAGTACTTC.